The rows below give T cell receptor beta chains drawn from one sample of a study of CD8+CD57+ T cells in acquired aplastic anemia. Using its own MiXCR run on the reads, TCRdb lists one record per CDR3 protein. The data contain hundreds of thousands of distinct CDR3 sequences, approximately 80% of them singletons. Sequenced sample: sorted CD4+, CD8+, or CD8+CD57+ T cells (not recorded which) from PBMCs. The source of these receptors is a human donor with aplastic anemia. Both conserved end residues are trimmed from each CDR3. A D gene is named only where the DNA matches it firmly. Where a row states a size, it is once, few, many or the class of an expanded clone; other rows omit it.

size,V,D,CDR3
.,TRBV5-1,TRBD1,ASSLAGQGAVYGYT
.,TRBV9,.,ASSLRQAVYEQPQH
.,TRBV12-3/TRBV12-4,.,ASSLRRTSSGNTIY
.,TRBV11-2,.,ASSVYGTAQY
.,TRBV5-4,TRBD2,ASSFTSAMRQY
.,TRBV20-1,.,SAIGGRAMRVPLH
.,TRBV7-4,.,ATSSDRQQETQY
once,TRBV25-1,.,ASRPPGGNNEQF
.,TRBV7-8,.,ASSLDEGPGKYEQY
.,TRBV2,.,ATSREARTDEQY
.,TRBV20-1,TRBD1,SAQQGEGYGYT
.,TRBV5-4,.,ASSSNIAGNTEAF
.,TRBV7-6,.,AGSSARGLSPLHT
.,TRBV6-2/TRBV6-3,.,ASSYGESYGYT
once,TRBV10-2,.,ASKATGGELF
.,TRBV7-2,.,ATSRGGKQGTQS
.,TRBV2,.,ASSERGAGGRTDAQH
few,TRBV7-8,.,ASSIAGGPDTQYY
few,TRBV6-6,.,ASSESEGVFYNEQF
.,TRBV7-9,.,ASSLVPGQHSLG